This T cell receptor (beta chain) was identified during a study of cytomegalovirus exposure and HLA in healthy donors. Findings and limits, study-wide: In a later analysis, CMV-associated beta chains were mostly HLA-associated, it appeared. Later genetic work tied a missense DCLRE1C variant to beta-chain V and J trimming. A few of the chains that were CMV-associated were confirmed in vitro to be specific for CMV antigens.

This clone was found a few times. Its antigen is still unknown. PCR was performed using 60 Vbeta and 13 Jbeta primers. The authors' processing: In a later analysis, of around 85 million unique beta chains, about 11 million appeared in at least two donors. Method: immunoSEQ multiplex PCR; TCRdb's copy keeps in-frame clones and lacks some. That table gives V, J and clone size, and the DNA gave D and trimming. The data contain 130,000 to 150,000 clones, over 8% of them singletons. V lost 5 bases to trimming and J lost 3 bases; unmatched junction nucleotides: 12. The germline CDR1 and CDR2 sequences are LNHDA and SQIVND (reference sequence). The CDR3 covers 16 residues.

Material for sequencing was PBMCs. This chain joins TRBV19 and TRBJ2-7; 8 bases agree with TRBD1. This clonotype was obtained from a male donor in good health and CMV-seronegative. The CDR3 sequence is CASSPGTDREHYEQYF. The CDR3 DNA is TGTGCCAGTAGTCCTGGAACGGACAGGGAGCACTACGAGCAGTACTTC.